The clone carrying this TCR beta chain has more than one count but fewer than ten. Its antigen is currently unknown. These data come from a study of post-analysis software for immune sequencing data. Study-wide findings and caveats: Four to six TRBV segments were more frequent in patients than controls; TRBV5-6, TRBV5-1 and TRBV20-1 belonged to this group.

Trimming left V 4 bases short and J 2 bases short, with 14 bases between. Germline V gene sequence: CDR1 MNHNY, CDR2 SVGAGI (reference sequence). The length of the CDR3 is 15 residues. Unique molecular identifiers had been added to the TCR beta cDNA libraries. MiXCR, applied by TCRdb to the PCR reads, yields one record per CDR3 protein. The sample consists of some 690,000 distinct CDR3 sequences, around 60% of them appearing once. This receptor was identified in a girl between 2 and 10 years old with multiple sclerosis. What was sequenced was blood. This rearrangement joins TRBV6-6 to TRBJ1-2, with unresolved D. In DNA, the CDR3 is TGTGCCAGCAGTTGGTCCCGGGATACAAACTATGGCTACACCTTC. Its translation is CASSWSRDTNYGYTF.